These 7 T cell receptor beta chains share one sample of origin, sequenced in a study of CXCR3-negative and CXCR3-positive naive CD8 T cells. It was by 5' RACE with UMI labels that the TRB cDNA libraries were prepared. TCRdb processed the 5' RACE reads again and assigns one entry to each CDR3 protein, with no DNA. This sample's table reports 150,000 to 180,000 distinct CDR3 sequences. Study-wide points: CXCR3-positive naive cells carried more hydrophobic TRB CDR3s than CXCR3-negative naive cells did.

The antigens these receptors bind are not known. Sequencing was done on a sample of naive CXCR3+ CD8+ T cells from blood. Regarding subset: CD45RO-CCR7+CD27+CD95- naive CD8+ T cells expressing CXCR3 (TNR3+). These receptors all come from a human donor in good health. Some clones in this sample may be carry-over from other donors' samples.

V usage is TRBV9 and J usage is TRBJ2-7. The CDR3 is 14 amino acids. Germline CDR1 and CDR2: SGDLS and YYNGEE. The CDR3 sequence is CASSVGGRYYEQYF.

The CDR3 here is CASRLAGGPYEQYF. The chain recombines TRBV27 with TRBJ2-7; the TCRdb call, TRBD2, lacks DNA for checking. Looked up from germline, CDR1 is MNHEY and CDR2 is SMNVEV (reference sequence). CDR3 size: 14 residues.

This chain links TRBV10-3 with TRBJ2-7; the TCRdb call, TRBD1, lacks DNA for checking. Germline CDR1 reads ENHRY; CDR2 reads SYGVKD. This CDR3 spans 15 amino acids. CDR3: CAIRPTGQGLSEQYF.

This chain uses TRBV2 with TRBJ2-2; TCRdb's D call of TRBD2 is untestable without DNA. The CDR3 covers 17 residues. The germline V gene has CDR1 SNHLY and CDR2 FYNNEI. The CDR3 loop reads CASSEAEDSSNTGELFF. The whole variable domain, filled in from reference TRBV2 and TRBJ2-2, reads EPEVTQTPSHQVTQMGQEVILRCVPISNHLYFYWYRQILGQKVEFLVSFYNNEISEKSEIFDDQFSVERPDGSNFTLKIRSTKLEDSAMYFCASSEAEDSSNTGELFFGEGSRLTVL.

The rearrangement links TRBV7-7 to TRBJ2-1. The CDR3 spans 13 residues. CDR1 SSHAT and CDR2 FNYEAQ come from the germline V gene (reference sequence). The CDR3 loop is CASSLARFNEQFF. Full variable domain (missing parts from reference TRBV7-7 and TRBJ2-1): GAGVSQSPRYKVTKRGQDVTLRCDPISSHATLYWYQQALGQGPEFLTYFNYEAQPDKSGLPSDRFSAERPEGSISTLTIQRTEQRDSAMYRCASSLARFNEQFFGPGTRLTVL.

V is TRBV7-9 and J is TRBJ1-1; TCRdb indicates TRBD1, and absent DNA this call remains unverified. The CDR3 consists of 18 residues. In germline, CDR1 is SEHNR, CDR2 FQNEAQ (reference sequence). CDR3 amino acids: CASSSRRTGHSENTEAFF.

The chain couples TRBV7-2 to TRBJ2-1; absent DNA, TCRdb's TRBD1 call cannot be checked. The CDR3 is 15 amino acids. CDR1 SGHTA and CDR2 FQGNSA come from the germline V gene. The CDR3 sequence: CASSYSGTGLNEQFF.